One sample yielded the 29 T cell receptor beta chains listed below, sequenced in a study of shared clonotypes between healthy human individuals (dated by TCRdb to 2019 to 2021). The library was produced with the immunoSEQ multiplex PCR assay. TCRdb re-hosts the immuneACCESS table, in-frame sequences only. Its copies lack some clones; in the studies checked, an unresolved V gene accounts for under half of them, and the cause for the rest is not known. The sample has about 2.4 million clones on record, approximately 93% of them singletons. The leading ten clones occupy roughly 0.39% of the sample. The sequencing input was naive CD4+ T cells from PBMCs. The sample's cell subset or site, from its label and the paper: CD45RA+ positively selected. The receptors here all came from a man between 18 and 35 years old in good health. Some clones in this sample may be carry-over from other donors' samples.

The table lists this clone with a count of one. CDR3 sequence: CASSQDSGGAGNQPQHF. The CDR3 DNA sequence: TGCGCCAGCAGCCAAGATTCAGGGGGCGCCGGCAATCAGCCCCAGCATTTT. The chain is built from TRBV4-1 and TRBJ1-5; TRBD1 aligns across 8 bases. V shed 0 bases, J shed 2 bases, and the junction held 6 bases outside the gene matches. CDR3 length equals 17 residues. Looked up from germline, CDR1 is MGHRA and CDR2 is YSYEKL.

The V and J genes are TRBV5-1 and TRBJ2-1, with 9 positions matching TRBD1. Germline lookup yields CDR1 SGHRS and CDR2 YFSETQ. This CDR3 is 15 amino acids long. After removal of 0 bases from V and 7 bases from J, the junction contained 5 bases not matched to a gene. This CDR3 reads CASSLGGTGRNEQFF. The CDR3 DNA follows: TGCGCCAGCAGCTTGGGAGGGACAGGGAGGAATGAGCAGTTCTTC.

This clone was counted a few times. This CDR3 is also generated by other DNA sequences in the sample. The genes are TRBV5-4 and TRBJ1-2; 8 bases line up with TRBD1. V lost 3 bases, J lost 6 bases, and 1 base stayed unmatched. Per the germline V gene, CDR1 is SGHNT and CDR2 is YYREEE (reference sequence). CDR3 length equals 12 residues. Here the CDR3 DNA reads TGTGCCAGCAGCTCACAGGGGGATGGCTACACCTTC. Translation gives CASSSQGDGYTF.

About this clone itself: This sample includes further DNA sequences coding for the same CDR3. The chain links TRBV28 to TRBJ1-2; D call uncertain. This CDR3 contains 12 residues. From germline, CDR1 is MDHEN and CDR2 SYDVKM. The ends were cut back, 5 bases at V and 6 bases at J, with 10 bases in the middle. The CDR3 region has the DNA TGTGCCAGCAGTCTGGGTTTTCATGGCTACACCTTC. Encoded protein: CASSLGFHGYTF.

In the case of this clone: This sample includes further DNA sequences coding for the same CDR3. This sequence joins TRBV28 and TRBJ1-2, with unresolved D. This CDR3 is 12 amino acids long. Trimming left V 2 bases short and J 5 bases short, with 6 bases between. Germline V gene data show CDR1 as MDHEN and CDR2 as SYDVKM. CDR3 nucleotides: TGTGCCAGCAGTTTAGTCCCATATGGCTACACCTTC. Translation: CASSLVPYGYTF.

In its sample, this clone was seen once. This chain connects TRBV4-2 to TRBJ1-1; possible D gene TRBD1, 5 bases. The length of the CDR3 is 13 residues. CDR1 is LGHNA and CDR2 is YNFKEQ in the germline V gene. The V gene lost 2 bases and the J gene lost 11 bases, with 15 bases spanning the gap. The CDR3 bases are TGTGCCAGCAGCCAATCGAGGGGCCTGAAGGCTTTCTTT. This sequence encodes CASSQSRGLKAFF.

The chain combines TRBV11-2 with TRBJ1-1; maybe TRBD1 (5 bases). The length of the CDR3 is 13 residues. The V and J ends lost 11 bases and 6 bases respectively, with 19 bases between them. Germline CDR1 is SGHAT and CDR2 is FQNNGV. CDR3 sequence (DNA): TGTGCCGCCGCCCGGGGGGGACTGTCTGAAGCTTTCTTT. It yields the protein CAAARGGLSEAFF.

The J gene is TRBJ2-5, the V gene TRBV6-5; possible D gene TRBD1, 6 bases. This CDR3 has 14 residues. Per the germline V gene, CDR1 is MNHEY and CDR2 is SVGAGI. V gave up 2 bases and J gave up 4 bases, with 11 bases separating them. The CDR3 loop is CASSYRDILETQYF. Written as DNA, the CDR3 is TGTGCCAGCAGTTACAGGGACATATTAGAGACCCAGTACTTC.

This clone was observed once. This chain uses TRBV28 with TRBJ1-3, with 7 bases aligning to TRBD1. CDR1 and CDR2 from the germline V gene are MDHEN and SYDVKM. V shed 9 bases, J shed 0 bases, and the junction held 2 bases outside the gene matches. The CDR3 runs 13 residues. CDR3 nucleotides: TGTGCCAGTGGGACAGTCTCTGGAAACACCATATATTTT. Protein: CASGTVSGNTIYF.

A single count supports this clone. The chain couples TRBV9 to TRBJ2-3, with D perhaps TRBD1 (5 bases). The CDR3 extends over 14 amino acids. Trimming took 3 bases from V and 1 from J, leaving 9 bases between them. Germline CDR1 reads SGDLS; CDR2 reads YYNGEE. The CDR3 DNA reads as TGTGCCAGCAGCGCAGGGTGGGGCACAGATACGCAGTATTTT. This translates into CASSAGWGTDTQYF.

The chain uses TRBV2 and TRBJ1-5; D might be TRBD1 (5 bases). The length of the CDR3 is 13 residues. V shed 5 bases and J shed 5 bases, with 10 bases lying between them. The V gene's germline CDR1 is SNHLY and CDR2 FYNNEI. In DNA, the CDR3 is TGTGCCAGCAGTTCCCGGGGGGATCAGCCCCAGCATTTT. Protein: CASSSRGDQPQHF.

V is TRBV9 and J is TRBJ2-2; 9 bases agree with TRBD1. Germline V CDR1 and CDR2: SGDLS, YYNGEE. The trim removed 2 bases at V and 3 bases at J, leaving 5 bases unmatched. There are 16 residues in the CDR3. Here the CDR3 DNA reads TGTGCCAGCAGCGTTACAGGGGGCGCAGACACCGGGGAGCTGTTTTTT. Protein: CASSVTGGADTGELFF.

The V gene is TRBV5-6, the J gene TRBJ2-2, with 7 nucleotides matching TRBD2. This CDR3 spans 16 amino acids. Looked up from germline, CDR1 is SGHDT and CDR2 is YYEEEE. The J segment lost 4 bases and the V segment lost 1 base, leaving 7 bases of the junction unmatched. This CDR3 is CASSLLWEGGTGELFF. CDR3 bases: TGTGCCAGCAGCTTGTTGTGGGAGGGAGGCACCGGGGAGCTGTTTTTT. Based on the CDR3 plus reference TRBV5-6 and TRBJ2-2, the full variable domain is DAGVTQSPTHLIKTRGQQVTLRCSPKSGHDTVSWYQQALGQGPQFIFQYYEEEERQRGNFPDRFSGHQFPNYSSELNVNALLLGDSALYLCASSLLWEGGTGELFFGEGSRLTVL.

This clone occurred a few times. The rearrangement links TRBV30 to TRBJ1-5, with D perhaps matching TRBD1 (6 bases). CDR1 is GTSNPN, CDR2 SVGIG, per germline (reference sequence). This CDR3 contains 15 residues. Trimming left V 2 bases short and J 0 bases short, with 11 bases between. The CDR3 coding sequence is TGTGCCTGGAGTCGGACAGAGAATAGCAATCAGCCCCAGCATTTT. Translating it yields CAWSRTENSNQPQHF.

The chain carries TRBV6-6 and TRBJ1-1; tentatively, D is TRBD1 (6 bases). With 5 bases removed from V and 7 bases from J, the gap between germline ends came to 11 bases. This CDR3 spans 12 amino acids. Germline V gives CDR1 MNHNY, CDR2 SVGAGI (reference sequence). The CDR3 coding sequence is TGTGCCAGCAGTGCACAGGGAGGTGAAGCTTTCTTT. As protein: CASSAQGGEAFF.

This chain links TRBV4-3 with TRBJ2-1, with 11 bases matching TRBD2. With V trimmed by 4 bases and J by 5 bases, 10 bases remained unmatched. The CDR3 loop spans 17 amino acids. Per the germline V gene, CDR1 is LGHNA and CDR2 is YSLEER. The CDR3 DNA is TGCGCCAGCAGCCCCCTAGGTAAGGGACTAGCGGACAATGAGCAGTTCTTC. It translates to CASSPLGKGLADNEQFF.

V is TRBV13 and J is TRBJ1-2; D remains ambiguous. This CDR3 contains 11 residues. The germline V gene encodes CDR1 PRHDT and CDR2 FYEKMQ (reference sequence). Trimming removed 5 bases from V and 3 bases from J, with 4 bases in between. The CDR3 is CASSADYGYTF. The CDR3 bases are TGTGCCAGCAGCGCGGACTATGGCTACACCTTC. Looking up the rest from reference TRBV13 and TRBJ1-2 gives the full variable domain: AAGVIQSPRHLIKEKRETATLKCYPIPRHDTVYWYQQGPGQDPQFLISFYEKMQSDKGSIPDRFSAQQFSDYHSELNMSSLELGDSALYFCASSADYGYTFGSGTRLTVV.

In the case of this clone: The same CDR3 can be traced to other DNA sequences in this sample. This chain links TRBV18 with TRBJ2-5; weak D call: TRBD1 (5 bases). The germline V gene encodes CDR1 KGHSH and CDR2 LQKENI. Between the trimmed V and J ends, which lost 3 bases and 0 bases, there was a span of 8 bases. CDR3 length: 14 amino acids. CDR3 region: CASSPQGYQETQYF. The CDR3 DNA follows: TGTGCCAGCTCACCGCAGGGATACCAAGAGACCCAGTACTTC. Based on the CDR3 plus reference TRBV18 and TRBJ2-5, the full variable domain is NAGVMQNPRHLVRRRGQEARLRCSPMKGHSHVYWYRQLPEEGLKFMVYLQKENIIDESGMPKERFSAEFPKEGPSILRIQQVVRGDSAAYFCASSPQGYQETQYFGPGTRLLVL.

The rearrangement uses TRBV4-2 and TRBJ2-5; D gene uncertain. The J call is doubtful: the DNA matches TRBJ2-7 better. The germline CDR1 and CDR2 sequences are LGHNA and YNFKEQ. This CDR3 contains 15 residues. CDR3 protein: CASSQVKPSSYEQYF. The CDR3 nucleotides are TGTGCCAGCAGCCAAGTTAAGCCCAGTAGCTACGAGCAGTACTTC.

The V gene is TRBV7-8, the J gene TRBJ2-7; D assignment may be TRBD1 or TRBD2 (5 bases each). With 5 bases removed from V and 7 bases from J, the gap between germline ends came to 18 bases. Per germline, CDR1 SGHVS and CDR2 FQNEAQ. CDR3 length: 14 residues. CDR3 region: CASSPPDRGREQYF. The CDR3 DNA follows: TGTGCCAGCAGCCCCCCAGACCGGGGACGAGAGCAGTACTTC.

The gene calls are TRBV5-1 and TRBJ2-1, with TRBD2 matching 9 bases. This CDR3 has 15 amino acids. The ends lost 3 bases at V and 5 bases at J; junction bases unmatched: 6. CDR1 SGHRS and CDR2 YFSETQ come from the germline V gene. For the CDR3, the DNA is TGCGCCAGCAGCTCCGGACTAGCGACTAACAATGAGCAGTTCTTC. It specifies CASSSGLATNNEQFF. Complete variable domain (other parts from reference TRBV5-1 and TRBJ2-1): KAGVTQTPRYLIKTRGQQVTLSCSPISGHRSVSWYQQTPGQGLQFLFEYFSETQRNKGNFPGRFSGRQFSNSRSEMNVSTLELGDSALYLCASSSGLATNNEQFFGPGTRLTVL.

The chain employs TRBV27 and TRBJ1-5; D is ambiguous. V dropped 5 bases and J dropped 6 bases, with 5 bases sitting between them. Germline V CDR1 and CDR2: MNHEY, SMNVEV (reference sequence). The CDR3 runs 11 residues. CDR3 nucleotide sequence: TGTGCCAGCAGTCGAAGTCAGCCCCAGCATTTT. It encodes CASSRSQPQHF.

The chain recombines TRBV27 with TRBJ1-1; weak D call: TRBD1 (6 bases). This CDR3 spans 15 amino acids. The germline V gene encodes CDR1 MNHEY and CDR2 SMNVEV (reference sequence). The germline V and J ends were trimmed by 6 bases and 2 bases, with 16 bases remaining between them. The CDR3 DNA follows: TGTGCCAGCAGGGACCGGGGGGGCCGAAACACTGAAGCTTTCTTT. This sequence encodes CASRDRGGRNTEAFF.

Here the CDR3 reads CASSNQPQHF. The CDR3 region has the DNA TGTGCCAGTAGTAATCAGCCCCAGCATTTT. V gene TRBV19 combines with J gene TRBJ1-5; D is ambiguous. Germline CDR1 LNHDA, CDR2 SQIVND (reference sequence). Trimming took off 4 bases at V and 5 bases at J, with 0 bases between the two ends. The CDR3 has 10 residues. The whole variable domain, remainder taken from reference TRBV19 and TRBJ1-5, is DGGITQSPKYLFRKEGQNVTLSCEQNLNHDAMYWYRQDPGQGLRLIYYSQIVNDFQKGDIAEGYSVSREKKESFPLTVTSAQKNPTAFYLCASSNQPQHFGDGTRLSIL.

The V gene is TRBV15, the J gene TRBJ2-1; D is ambiguous. The V gene's germline CDR1 is LNHNV and CDR2 YYDKDF (reference sequence). Trimming took off 3 bases at V and 3 bases at J, with 9 bases between the two ends. This CDR3 has 14 amino acids. The CDR3 coding sequence is TGTGCCACCAGCAGGTTACCTAGCTACAATGAGCAGTTCTTC. It specifies CATSRLPSYNEQFF.

The DNA of the CDR3 is TGTGCCAGCAGTGAAGTGATAGCGGTCCTCTCTGGGGCCAACGTCCTGACTTTC. Translation gives CASSEVIAVLSGANVLTF. This rearrangement joins TRBV6-1 to TRBJ2-6, with a tentative D call TRBD2 (6 bases). Trimming left V 1 base short and J 0 bases short, with 13 bases between. This CDR3 region has 18 residues. Germline assignment: CDR1 MNHNS and CDR2 SASEGT.

The V and J genes are TRBV9 and TRBJ1-5; 9 nucleotides align to TRBD1. Germline trimming cut 5 bases from V and 4 bases from J; bases unmatched to any gene: 4. CDR1 SGDLS and CDR2 YYNGEE come from the germline V gene. The CDR3 spans 14 residues. DNA for the CDR3: TGTGCCAGCAGTCGGGACAGGGAGAATCAGCCCCAGCATTTT. Protein: CASSRDRENQPQHF. The full variable domain, its missing parts supplied by reference TRBV9 and TRBJ1-5, is DSGVTQTPKHLITATGQRVTLRCSPRSGDLSVYWYQQSLDQGLQFLIQYYNGEERAKGNILERFSAQQFPDLHSELNLSSLELGDSALYFCASSRDRENQPQHFGDGTRLSIL.

This chain's CDR3 is CARPTGGENEQYF. CDR3 in DNA: TGTGCCAGACCGACAGGGGGCGAAAACGAGCAGTACTTC. V gene TRBV25-1 combines with J gene TRBJ2-5; TRBD1 aligns across 10 bases. The DNA end lines up better with TRBJ2-7; the J call may be wrong. Germline CDR1 reads MGHDK; CDR2 reads SYGVNS. The CDR3 runs 13 residues.

The chain employs TRBV9 and TRBJ2-6; possibly TRBD1 for D (5 bases). This CDR3 is built from 17 residues. V lost 3 bases, J lost 0 bases, and 13 bases lay in between. Germline V gene data show CDR1 as SGDLS and CDR2 as YYNGEE. CDR3 loop: CASSAPQGFSGANVLTF. As DNA, the CDR3 is TGTGCCAGCAGCGCACCCCAGGGATTCTCTGGGGCCAACGTCCTGACTTTC. Full variable domain (outside the CDR3, taken from reference TRBV9 and TRBJ2-6): DSGVTQTPKHLITATGQRVTLRCSPRSGDLSVYWYQQSLDQGLQFLIQYYNGEERAKGNILERFSAQQFPDLHSELNLSSLELGDSALYFCASSAPQGFSGANVLTFGAGSRLTVL.